These 30 T cell receptor beta chains were sequenced from one sample in a study of blood T cells in healthy people across ages (dated by TCRdb to about 2015). Libraries were made using 5' RACE. TCRdb names Illumina HiSeq 2500 as the instrument used. The second PCR ran for about 6 to 12 cycles and used a J-beta primer mix along with a sample-barcoded 5' primer. TCRdb reworked the public reads: Q25 trimming with fastp, MiXCR clone assembly, productive beta chains retained. Merged by CDR3 protein, the rows form single entries marked with the most common genes and DNA. A total of roughly 1.5 million distinct CDR3 sequences appear in this sample, about 42% of them only once. The ten largest make up about 4.1% of the sample. The sequencing input was blood. These TCRs come from a woman under 30 in good health.

The V call is TRBV4-3, the J call TRBJ2-5, with TRBD2 as a possible D gene (5 bases). V was shortened by 4 bases and J by 11 bases, with 23 bases between the two germline ends. Germline lookup yields CDR1 LGHNA and CDR2 YSLEER. The CDR3 loop spans 15 amino acids. The CDR3 reads CASSLRPNTYGEQYF. CDR3 in DNA: TGCGCCAGCAGCCTCCGCCCCAATACCTACGGGGAGCAGTACTTC.

In this sample, this clonotype turned up a few times. The chain has TRBV5-1 and TRBJ1-1; no firm D call. The germline V and J ends were trimmed by 5 bases and 1 base, with 9 bases remaining between them. Germline V gene sequence: CDR1 SGHRS, CDR2 YFSETQ. CDR3 size: 13 residues. The CDR3, as DNA: TGCGCCAGCAGGGTAGATTGGAACACTGAAGCTTTCTTT. Protein: CASRVDWNTEAFF.

The J gene is TRBJ2-7, the V gene TRBV7-2, with 10 bases lining up with TRBD2. Unmatched junction bases numbered 7, after V lost 5 bases and J lost 3 bases. The CDR3 extends over 15 amino acids. From germline, CDR1 is SGHTA and CDR2 FQGNSA. This CDR3 reads CASSIGLAEGYEQYF. The CDR3 nucleotides read TGTGCCAGCAGCATCGGACTAGCGGAAGGCTACGAGCAGTACTTC.

This clonotype appeared many times. CDR3 DNA sequence: TGCAGCGTTATGAAGGGACTAGCGGGGAAGGGTGAGCAGTTCTTC. Protein: CSVMKGLAGKGEQFF. The chain is built from TRBV29-1 and TRBJ2-1, with 13 bases matching TRBD2. Germline CDR1 and CDR2: SQVTM and ANQGSEA. The CDR3 runs to 15 residues. J was trimmed by 9 bases and V by 5 bases; bases with no gene match: 10.

Details on this clonotype: This may be a read error, as it is one base from a much larger clone. V usage is TRBV12-3 or TRBV12-4 and J usage is TRBJ1-2; D uncertain. The CDR3 is 11 residues long. The CDR3 nucleotides read TGTGCCAACAGTAGAGGGCTCGGCTACACCTTC. It is translated as CANSRGLGYTF.

V is TRBV20-1 and J is TRBJ2-5; TRBD2 matches 12 bases. The germline V gene has CDR1 DFQATT and CDR2 SNEGSKA (reference sequence). CDR3 length: 16 amino acids. After removal of 4 bases from V and 5 bases from J, the junction contained 11 bases not matched to a gene. CDR3 sequence: CSANRLAGVTGETQYF. The CDR3 DNA reads TGCAGTGCTAATCGACTAGCGGGGGTAACAGGGGAGACCCAGTACTTC.

The table lists this clonotype with a few counts. A read error may account for a junction end that differs from germline. The CDR3 DNA reads TGCAGTCCTAGGGACCGGGTTTCGTATGGCTACACCTTC. Its protein product is CSPRDRVSYGYTF. V and J are TRBV20-1 and TRBJ1-2; tentatively, D is TRBD1 (5 bases). CDR1 and CDR2 from the germline V gene are DFQATT and SNEGSKA (reference sequence). This CDR3 contains 13 residues.

V is TRBV11-2 and J is TRBJ1-5; possibly TRBD1 for D (5 bases). V lost 5 bases and J lost 10, with 15 bases in between. The CDR3 is made up of 13 amino acids. Germline assignment: CDR1 SGHAT and CDR2 FQNNGV. DNA of the CDR3: TGTGCCAGCAGCCTGGGGGTGGTGTATCCCCAGCATTTT. It translates to CASSLGVVYPQHF.

The chain has TRBV21-1 and TRBJ2-7; the D call of TRBD1 is as the table states it, not checked on the DNA. TRBV21-1 is a pseudogene. The CDR3 length is 16 residues. The CDR3 protein is CASSKVPGVRQCEQYF. DNA of the CDR3: TGTGCCAGCAGCAAAGTTCCAGGGGTTAGACAATGCGAGCAGTACTTC.

Note on this clonotype: A much larger clone differs from this one at a single base, so this may be a read error. The chain has TRBV20-1 and TRBJ2-5; TRBD2 aligns across 11 bases. The last part of the DNA fits TRBJ2-7 better; the J call may be wrong. In germline, CDR1 is DFQATT, CDR2 SNEGSKA (reference sequence). The length of the CDR3 is 13 residues. CDR3 sequence: CSTGGLAAYEQYF. As DNA, the CDR3 is TGCAGTACTGGGGGACTAGCGGCCTACGAGCAGTACTTC.

With regard to this clonotype: The junction does not match germline at one end; this may be a read error. The chain has TRBV7-7 and TRBJ2-5, with a weak D call TRBD2 (5 bases). CDR1 SSHAT and CDR2 FNYEAQ come from the germline V gene (reference sequence). The CDR3 is 13 amino acids. The CDR3 sequence: CASSQRLEETQYF. For the CDR3, the DNA is TGTGCTAGCAGTCAGCGGCTAGAAGAGACCCAGTACTTC.

The chain has TRBV6-5 and TRBJ2-7; no clear D. The CDR3 extends over 14 amino acids. Germline V gives CDR1 MNHEY, CDR2 SVGAGI. V dropped 1 base and J dropped 7 bases, with 14 bases sitting between them. CDR3 nucleotide sequence: TGTGCCAGCAGTTACTATTATGGGCCCAATGAGCAGTACTTC. It yields the protein CASSYYYGPNEQYF.

V and J are TRBV6-5 and TRBJ2-7; D remains unclear. The V gene lost 2 bases and the J gene lost 4 bases, with 15 bases spanning the gap. Germline CDR1 MNHEY, CDR2 SVGAGI. The length of the CDR3 is 15 residues. DNA of the CDR3: TGTGCCAGCAGTTACCAGCCCCGGGCCTCATACGAGCAGTACTTC. The encoded protein is CASSYQPRASYEQYF.

The rearrangement joins TRBV29-1 to TRBJ2-1; possibly TRBD2 for D (5 bases). Germline-derived CDR1 and CDR2 are SQVTM and ANQGSEA. Trimming shortened V by 7 bases and J by 0 bases, and 19 bases separated the two germline ends. The CDR3 has 16 amino acids. The DNA of the CDR3 is TGCAGCGCTCTCGGACTTGTAGCGAGCTCCTACAATGAGCAGTTCTTC. Its protein product is CSALGLVASSYNEQFF.

This chain links TRBV4-3 with TRBJ2-2; D tentatively fits TRBD1 or TRBD2 (5 bases each). Between the trimmed V and J ends, which lost 3 bases and 1 base, there was a span of 15 bases. The CDR3 covers 17 residues. Germline V CDR1 and CDR2: LGHNA, YSLEER. The CDR3 here is CASSQTTGTGNTGELFF. The CDR3 DNA reads as TGCGCCAGCAGCCAGACTACCGGGACGGGGAACACCGGGGAGCTGTTTTTT.

The CDR3 here is CSVEGHRSYEQYF. CDR3 nucleotide sequence: TGCAGCGTTGAGGGTCACAGATCCTACGAGCAGTACTTC. The J gene is TRBJ2-7, the V gene TRBV29-1, with D unclear. CDR1 SQVTM and CDR2 ANQGSEA come from the germline V gene. The CDR3 totals 13 residues. Deletions cut 3 bases from V and 1 base from J, with 10 bases between.

This rearrangement joins TRBV6-5 to TRBJ2-1; tentatively, D is TRBD1 (6 bases). V was cut by 4 bases and J by 13 bases, with 11 bases left in between. CDR1 MNHEY and CDR2 SVGAGI come from the germline V gene. The CDR3 runs 11 residues. The CDR3 spells CASSFNRDQFF. CDR3 in DNA: TGTGCCAGCAGTTTCAACAGGGATCAGTTCTTC.

V gene TRBV7-6 combines with J gene TRBJ2-1; D might be TRBD2 (6 bases). The CDR3 is made up of 14 amino acids. Germline V gene lookup returns CDR1 SGHVS and CDR2 FNYEAQ. V shed 4 bases and J shed 10 bases, with 17 bases lying between them. The CDR3 DNA sequence: TGTGCCAGCAGCTCCCTCGTCCTGCGGGGAGAGCAGTTCTTC. Residues: CASSSLVLRGEQFF.

This clonotype has more than one count but fewer than ten. The chain employs TRBV7-9 and TRBJ1-6; unclear D gene. Germline-derived CDR1 and CDR2 are SEHNR and FQNEAQ (reference sequence). The CDR3 runs to 15 residues. V lost 1 base and J lost 7, with 11 bases in between. This CDR3 reads CASSLEGGTNSPLHF. The CDR3 DNA reads TGTGCCAGCAGCTTAGAGGGCGGTACAAATTCACCCCTCCACTTT. The full variable domain, its missing parts supplied by reference TRBV7-9 and TRBJ1-6, is DTGVSQNPRHKITKRGQNVTFRCDPISEHNRLYWYRQTLGQGPEFLTYFQNEAQLEKSRLLSDRFSAERPKGSFSTLEIQRTEQGDSAMYLCASSLEGGTNSPLHFGNGTRLTVT.

The rearrangement uses TRBV27 and TRBJ2-1, with a weak D call TRBD2 (6 bases). The J call may not be correct, given that the DNA end is closer to TRBJ2-7. Per germline, CDR1 MNHEY and CDR2 SMNVEV (reference sequence). The CDR3 contains 16 residues. The CDR3 DNA reads TGTGCCAGCAGTTTGCTTAAAACTAGCTCCTACAATGAGCAGTACTTC. As protein: CASSLLKTSSYNEQYF.

This clonotype was observed a few times. This chain links TRBV29-1 with TRBJ2-3, with 8 bases lining up with TRBD1. The V gene's germline CDR1 is SQVTM and CDR2 ANQGSEA. Trimming cost V 5 bases and J 4 bases; bases outside gene matches: 11. The CDR3 consists of 15 residues. CDR3 sequence (DNA): TGCAGCGTTCCCCCGCGGCAGGGGGCATCAGATACGCAGTATTTT. This gives the protein CSVPPRQGASDTQYF.

This clonotype has just a few counts. V usage is TRBV29-1 and J usage is TRBJ1-5; no clear D gene. Germline CDR1 and CDR2: SQVTM and ANQGSEA. Trimming stripped 6 bases from V and 2 bases from J, with 17 bases between. The CDR3 length is 15 residues. In DNA form, the CDR3 reads TGCAGCGTCGCCGACGGATTGCTCGGCAATCAGCCCCAGCATTTT. This codes for CSVADGLLGNQPQHF.

This clonotype was picked up a small number of times. J is TRBJ2-1 and V is TRBV4-1; TRBD2 matches at 7 bases. From germline, CDR1 is MGHRA and CDR2 YSYEKL. The V gene end was trimmed by 2 bases and the J gene end by 4 bases; junction bases not matched to a gene: 5. CDR3 length: 15 amino acids. The CDR3 coding sequence is TGCGCCAGCAGCCAATCGGACGGGAGGTACAATGAGCAGTTCTTC. This gives the protein CASSQSDGRYNEQFF.

The chain carries TRBV27 and TRBJ2-5, with TRBD2 matching over 9 bases. Near its end, the DNA agrees better with TRBJ2-7, so the J call may be wrong. This CDR3 is 15 amino acids long. From germline, CDR1 is MNHEY and CDR2 SMNVEV (reference sequence). The CDR3 protein is CASRPSGRPVYEQYF. The CDR3 DNA sequence: TGTGCCAGCAGACCGAGCGGGAGGCCGGTCTACGAGCAGTACTTC.

The V gene is TRBV4-1, the J gene TRBJ1-4; D unclear. CDR1 and CDR2 from the germline V gene are MGHRA and YSYEKL. V lost 1 base, J lost 8 bases, and 11 bases lay in between. The CDR3 is made up of 14 amino acids. The CDR3 sequence is CASSQVGFLEKLFF. The CDR3 region has the DNA TGCGCCAGCAGCCAAGTTGGGTTTTTAGAAAAACTGTTTTTT.

The chain joins TRBV7-9 to TRBJ1-3; the D gene is possibly TRBD1 (5 bases). Trimming took 5 bases from V and 3 from J, leaving 14 bases between them. CDR1 is SEHNR and CDR2 is FQNEAQ in the germline V gene (reference sequence). This CDR3 is built from 15 residues. CDR3 nucleotides: TGTGCCAGCAGCCCCCCGGGGGTCGGTGGAAACACCATATATTTT. Amino acids: CASSPPGVGGNTIYF. Full variable domain (rest looked up from reference TRBV7-9 and TRBJ1-3): DTGVSQNPRHKITKRGQNVTFRCDPISEHNRLYWYRQTLGQGPEFLTYFQNEAQLEKSRLLSDRFSAERPKGSFSTLEIQRTEQGDSAMYLCASSPPGVGGNTIYFGEGSWLTVV.

This chain joins TRBV2 and TRBJ1-2, with D possibly matching TRBD1 (6 bases). The CDR3 spans 14 residues. The V end lost 5 bases, the J end lost 1 base, and 11 bases lay between the germline ends. Germline-derived CDR1 and CDR2 are SNHLY and FYNNEI. As DNA, the CDR3 is TGTGCCAGCAGTACAACACAGGGTAACTATGGCTACACCTTC. Protein sequence: CASSTTQGNYGYTF.

This clonotype was recorded a few times. The chain uses TRBV20-1 and TRBJ2-5, with D possibly matching TRBD1 (6 bases). Germline loops: CDR1 DFQATT, CDR2 SNEGSKA (reference sequence). V dropped 6 bases and J dropped 2 bases, with 22 bases sitting between them. This CDR3 comprises 16 residues. The CDR3 bases are TGCAGTGCGAGGAGCCCCAACAGGGCCCCACAAGAGACCCAGTACTTC. It yields the protein CSARSPNRAPQETQYF.

This chain connects TRBV11-2 to TRBJ2-5; D unclear. The CDR3 has 14 amino acids. Germline-derived CDR1 and CDR2 are SGHAT and FQNNGV. V lost 5 bases and J 0 bases, leaving 10 bases between the germline ends. CDR3 sequence: CASSQLEYQETQYF. The CDR3 DNA sequence: TGTGCCAGCAGCCAACTCGAGTACCAAGAGACCCAGTACTTC.

CDR3 sequence reads: CASSAAELNYGYTF. The CDR3 coding sequence is TGTGCCAGTTCGGCGGCAGAACTTAACTATGGCTACACCTTC. The chain couples TRBV7-2 to TRBJ1-2; unclear D gene. The CDR3 runs to 14 residues. Looked up from germline, CDR1 is SGHTA and CDR2 is FQGNSA. Trimming left V 9 bases short and J 1 base short, with 15 bases between.